These T cell receptor beta chains were read from a single sample in a study of T cell changes during pregnancy in multiple sclerosis. TCRdb keeps only in-frame clones here, not all; method: immunoSEQ multiplex PCR. The sample holds about 39,000 clones, around 92% seen once. Sequencing was performed on CD8+ T cells from peripheral blood mononuclear cells, taken before pregnancy. The origin of the receptors is a female donor with multiple sclerosis, enrolled in a pregnancy study. Both conserved end residues are part of each CDR3. A D gene is named only where the DNA matches it firmly. Where a row states a size, it is once, few, many or the class of an expanded clone; other rows omit it.

NA,TRBJ1-2,TRBV9,NA,CASSSKGGSYGYTF,TGTGCCAGCAGTTCCAAGGGGGGGAGCTATGGCTACACCTTC
NA,TRBJ1-2,TRBV9,TRBD1,CASSPSSQDRLGGYTF,TGTGCCAGCAGCCCGAGTAGCCAGGACAGGCTAGGCGGCTACACCTTC
NA,TRBJ2-1,TRBV5-1,TRBD2,CASSLTSGSSYNEQFF,TGCGCCAGCAGCTTGACTAGCGGGAGTTCCTACAATGAGCAGTTCTTC
few,TRBJ1-1,TRBV13,NA,CASRGGANEAFF,TGTGCCAGCAGGGGTGGAGCTAATGAAGCTTTCTTT
NA,TRBJ2-3,TRBV27,TRBD2,CASSSPGLANRQDTQYF,TGTGCCAGCAGTTCGCCGGGACTAGCGAACAGGCAGGATACGCAGTATTTT
NA,TRBJ2-1,TRBV28,TRBD1,CASSYDPTGGGGSEQFF,TGTGCCAGCAGCTATGATCCGACAGGGGGCGGGGGAAGTGAGCAGTTCTTC
NA,TRBJ2-7,TRBV5-6,TRBD1,CASSFPGQVEHEQYF,TGTGCCAGCAGCTTTCCGGGACAGGTGGAACACGAGCAGTACTTC
once,TRBJ2-2,TRBV14,TRBD2,CASSQVRASGSTGELFF,TGTGCCAGCAGCCAAGTACGGGCTAGCGGGAGTACCGGGGAGCTGTTTTTT
NA,TRBJ1-6,TRBV6-6,TRBD1,CASSHDRGNSPLHF,TGTGCCAGCAGTCATGACAGGGGCAATTCACCCCTCCACTTT
NA,TRBJ2-7,TRBV4-2,NA,CASSQDGRAYEQYF,TGTGCCAGCAGCCAAGACGGCAGGGCTTACGAGCAGTACTTC
NA,TRBJ1-2,TRBV7-9,TRBD1,CASSFRRTGSPNYGYTF,TGTGCCAGCAGCTTCCGGAGGACAGGGTCCCCAAACTATGGCTACACCTTC
NA,TRBJ2-3,TRBV18,NA,CASSPGTQGWTDTQYF,TGTGCCAGCTCACCGGGGACACAGGGTTGGACAGATACGCAGTATTTT
NA,TRBJ2-3,TRBV19,TRBD2,CASSSRLAGGPGTDTQYF,TGTGCCAGTAGTAGTCGGTTAGCGGGGGGGCCAGGCACAGATACGCAGTATTTT
NA,TRBJ1-2,TRBV30,NA,CAWNFEYGGTRNLNYGYTF,TGTGCCTGGAATTTCGAGTATGGGGGCACCCGGAATCTTAACTATGGCTACACCTTC
NA,TRBJ2-3,TRBV7-3,TRBD2,CASSPGGDVADTQYF,TGTGCCAGCAGCCCTGGGGGGGACGTCGCAGATACGCAGTATTTT
NA,TRBJ2-5,TRBV14,TRBD2,CASSQRWTSGSKAETQYF,TGTGCCAGCAGCCAACGGTGGACTAGCGGGTCTAAGGCGGAGACCCAGTACTTC
NA,TRBJ1-5,TRBV5-5,NA,CASSSDWNQPQHF,TGTGCCAGCAGCTCGGACTGGAATCAGCCCCAGCATTTT
NA,TRBJ2-1,TRBV18,TRBD1,CASSPRTGEHEQFF,TGTGCCAGCTCACCACGGACAGGGGAGCATGAGCAGTTCTTC
NA,TRBJ2-5,TRBV9,NA,CASSVEGGAGETQYF,TGTGCCAGCAGCGTAGAGGGGGGGGCGGGAGAGACCCAGTACTTC
NA,TRBJ2-1,TRBV9,NA,CATERVSSYNEQFF,TGTGCCACAGAGCGGGTTAGCTCCTACAATGAGCAGTTCTTC
NA,TRBJ1-2,TRBV5-5,NA,CASSFGPGGKRYGYTF,TGTGCCAGCAGCTTCGGCCCGGGGGGGAAGCGCTATGGCTACACCTTC
NA,TRBJ2-2,TRBV5-1,TRBD1,CASSLSNRGPTGELFF,TGCGCCAGCAGCTTGAGTAACAGGGGCCCCACCGGGGAGCTGTTTTTT
NA,TRBJ2-7,TRBV19,NA,CASRPRDGISYEQYF,TGTGCCAGTAGGCCGCGGGACGGAATATCCTACGAGCAGTACTTC
NA,TRBJ2-6,TRBV14,TRBD2,CASSRLAGGSGANVLTF,TGTGCCAGCAGCCGACTAGCGGGAGGTTCTGGGGCCAACGTCCTGACTTTC
NA,TRBJ2-5,TRBV5-1,NA,CASSSPGHGGRETQYF,TGCGCCAGCAGCTCACCGGGACACGGTGGGCGAGAGACCCAGTACTTC
once,TRBJ2-5,TRBV7-9,NA,CASSLVGGQETQYF,TGTGCCAGCAGCTTAGTTGGCGGGCAAGAGACCCAGTACTTC
NA,TRBJ2-2,TRBV27,TRBD2,CASRPGLALRELFF,TGTGCCAGCAGGCCCGGACTAGCTCTCCGGGAGCTGTTTTTT
NA,TRBJ2-3,TRBV5-6,TRBD1,CASSFGQGGTDTQYF,TGTGCCAGCAGCTTCGGACAGGGGGGGACAGATACGCAGTATTTT
NA,TRBJ2-5,TRBV25-1,NA,CASSAPGEGGETQYF,TGTGCCAGCAGTGCCCCAGGGGAGGGCGGGGAGACCCAGTACTTC
NA,TRBJ2-3,TRBV2,TRBD2,CASSEPPAGGTDTQYF,TGTGCCAGCAGTGAACCTCCTGCGGGGGGAACAGATACGCAGTATTTT
NA,TRBJ2-5,TRBV27,NA,CASSLEPAGALGTQYF,TGTGCCAGCAGTTTAGAACCGGCGGGGGCCTTAGGGACCCAGTACTTC
NA,TRBJ1-4,TRBV15,NA,CATSGRGNEKLFF,TGTGCCACCAGTGGCCGGGGTAATGAAAAACTGTTTTTT
NA,TRBJ2-7,TRBV27,TRBD1,CASSTGTGNSYEQYF,TGTGCCAGCAGTACCGGGACAGGGAACTCCTACGAGCAGTACTTC
once,TRBJ1-2,TRBV10-3,NA,CAISESFSANYGYTF,TGTGCCATCAGTGAGTCCTTCTCCGCTAACTATGGCTACACCTTC
NA,TRBJ2-3,TRBV7-7,TRBD2,CASSLGAGDTDTQYF,TGTGCCAGCAGCTTAGGAGCGGGGGACACAGATACGCAGTATTTT
NA,TRBJ1-1,TRBV19,TRBD1,CASSMWTGLNTEAFF,TGTGCCAGTAGTATGTGGACAGGGCTGAACACTGAAGCTTTCTTT
NA,TRBJ2-3,TRBV6-5,TRBD2,CASSYSTSGRLDTQYF,TGTGCCAGCAGTTACTCGACTAGCGGGAGACTGGATACGCAGTATTTT
NA,TRBJ2-7,TRBV5-1,TRBD1,CASSPVQGDSYEQYF,TGCGCCAGCAGCCCAGTGCAGGGGGACTCCTACGAGCAGTACTTC
NA,TRBJ2-7,TRBV7-2,NA,CASSRPQRHYEQYF,TGTGCCAGCAGCCGCCCTCAGAGACACTACGAGCAGTACTTC
NA,TRBJ2-2,TRBV13,TRBD1,CASSRRTGNLTGELFF,TGTGCCAGCAGTCGACGGACAGGGAATTTAACCGGGGAGCTGTTTTTT
few,TRBJ2-6,TRBV7-6,TRBD2,CASSLGGTSVPSGANVLTF,TGTGCCAGCAGCTTAGGTGGGACTAGCGTCCCCTCTGGGGCCAACGTCCTGACTTTC
few,TRBJ2-6,TRBV28,NA,CASSPSRGGGANVLTF,TGTGCCAGCAGCCCCTCTCGAGGGGGTGGGGCCAACGTCCTGACTTTC
NA,TRBJ2-7,TRBV7-6,NA,CASSLKLWYEQYF,TGTGCCAGCAGCTTAAAGCTGTGGTACGAGCAGTACTTC
NA,TRBJ2-1,TRBV7-6,TRBD1,CASSNTVRDRDNEQFF,TGTGCCAGCAGCAATACCGTCCGGGACAGGGACAATGAGCAGTTCTTC